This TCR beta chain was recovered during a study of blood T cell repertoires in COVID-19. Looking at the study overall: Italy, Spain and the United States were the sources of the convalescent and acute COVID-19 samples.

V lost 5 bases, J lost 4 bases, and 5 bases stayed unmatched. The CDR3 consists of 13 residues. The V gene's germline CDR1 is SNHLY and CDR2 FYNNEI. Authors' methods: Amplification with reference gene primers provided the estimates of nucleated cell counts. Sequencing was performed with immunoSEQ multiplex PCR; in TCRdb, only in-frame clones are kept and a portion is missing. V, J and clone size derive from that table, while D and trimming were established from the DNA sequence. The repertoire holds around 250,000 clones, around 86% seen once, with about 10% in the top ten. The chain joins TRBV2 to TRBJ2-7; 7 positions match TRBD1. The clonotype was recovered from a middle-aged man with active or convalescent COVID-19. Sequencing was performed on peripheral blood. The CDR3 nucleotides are TGTGCCAGCAGTTGGGACAGAGCATACGAGCAGTACTTC. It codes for CASSWDRAYEQYF.